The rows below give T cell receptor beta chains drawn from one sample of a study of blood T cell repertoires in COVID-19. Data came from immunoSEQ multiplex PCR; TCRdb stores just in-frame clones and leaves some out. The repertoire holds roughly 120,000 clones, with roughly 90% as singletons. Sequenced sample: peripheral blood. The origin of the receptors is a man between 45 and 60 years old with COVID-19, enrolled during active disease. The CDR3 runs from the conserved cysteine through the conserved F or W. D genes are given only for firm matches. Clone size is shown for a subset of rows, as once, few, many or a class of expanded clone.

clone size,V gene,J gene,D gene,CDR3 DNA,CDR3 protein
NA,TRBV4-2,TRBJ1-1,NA,TGTGCCAGCAGCCAAGATTGGCAGACTTTGAACACTGAAGCTTTCTTT,CASSQDWQTLNTEAFF
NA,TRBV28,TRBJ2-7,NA,TGTGCCAGCATGAGGGAGATTCCCTTGGAGCAGTACTTC,CASMREIPLEQYF
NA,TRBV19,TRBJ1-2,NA,TGTGCCAGTAGTATCCCAGGGCACTATGGCTACACCTTC,CASSIPGHYGYTF
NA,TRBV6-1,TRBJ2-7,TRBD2,TGTGCCAGCAGTGAAGGCGCTAGCGGGATATCCTCCTACGAGCAGTACTTC,CASSEGASGISSYEQYF
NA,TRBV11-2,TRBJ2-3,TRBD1,TGTGCCAGCAGCCAGATGGGACAGGGGACCACAGATACGCAGTATTTT,CASSQMGQGTTDTQYF
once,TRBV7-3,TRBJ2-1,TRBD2,TGTGCCAGCAGCCCCCGGGCTAGCGGACACAATGAGCAGTTCTTC,CASSPRASGHNEQFF
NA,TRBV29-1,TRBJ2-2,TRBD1,TGCAGCGCCTCAAGGGACAGACCGAACACCGGGGAGCTGTTTTTT,CSASRDRPNTGELFF
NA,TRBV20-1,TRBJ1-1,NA,TGCAGTGCTAGGGGGGGCACTGAAGCTTTCTTT,CSARGGTEAFF
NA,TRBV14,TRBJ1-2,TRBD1,TGTGCCAGCAGCCAAAAAGCCACAGGGGTTGGTAACTATGGCTACACCTTC,CASSQKATGVGNYGYTF
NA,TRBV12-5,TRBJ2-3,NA,TGTGCTAGTGGTTTGGGACAGACCCCGACAGATACGCAGTATTTT,CASGLGQTPTDTQYF
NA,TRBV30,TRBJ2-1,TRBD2,TGTGCCTGTAACAGCGGGAGCTGGGTTGAGCAGTTCTTC,CACNSGSWVEQFF
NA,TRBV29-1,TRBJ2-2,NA,TGCAGCGTTGTAGCTGGGGCCTCGAACACCGGGGAGCTGTTTTTT,CSVVAGASNTGELFF
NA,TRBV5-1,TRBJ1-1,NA,TGCGCCAGCAGCTTGGTTGGAACAGGGAGAAACACTGAAGCTTTCTTT,CASSLVGTGRNTEAFF
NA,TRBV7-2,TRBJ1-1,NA,TGTGCCAGCGCTTGGGGGCCCTCGGGAATGAACACTGAAGCTTTCTTT,CASAWGPSGMNTEAFF
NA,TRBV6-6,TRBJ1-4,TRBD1,TGTGCCAGCAGGCGGACAGGGGGTGGCGAAAAACTGTTTTTT,CASRRTGGGEKLFF
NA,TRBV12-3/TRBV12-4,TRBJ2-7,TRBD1,TGTGCCAGCAGTCTAGGGGACAGCTACGAGCAGTACTTC,CASSLGDSYEQYF
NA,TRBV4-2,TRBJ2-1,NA,TGTGCCAGCAGCCCGGCGTCCGGGACTTCCTACAATGAGCAGTTCTTC,CASSPASGTSYNEQFF
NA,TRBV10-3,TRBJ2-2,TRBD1,TGTGCCATCAGTGAAGCCGGGACAGGGCGCACCGGGGAGCTGTTTTTT,CAISEAGTGRTGELFF
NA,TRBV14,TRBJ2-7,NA,TGTGCCAGCAGCCAATCCCCGTATAAAACCTACGAGCAGTACTTC,CASSQSPYKTYEQYF
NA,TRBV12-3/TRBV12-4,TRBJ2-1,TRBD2,TGTGCCAGCAGCTACGGGGGGGCGAATGAGCAGTTCTTC,CASSYGGANEQFF
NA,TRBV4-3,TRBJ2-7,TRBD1,TGCGCCAGCAGTCAGCAGGGACAGGGCGGCGAGCAGTACTTC,CASSQQGQGGEQYF
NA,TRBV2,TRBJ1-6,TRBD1,TGTGCCAGCAGTCCGGACAGGGGATGGTCACCCCTCCACTTT,CASSPDRGWSPLHF
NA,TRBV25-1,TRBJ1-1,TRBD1,TGTGCCAGCAGTGGACAGGGGCGGGAAGCTTTCTTT,CASSGQGREAFF
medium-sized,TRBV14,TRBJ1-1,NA,TGTGCCAGCAGCCAAGATCATCGGGGAAGTGCTACTGAAGCTTTCTTT,CASSQDHRGSATEAFF
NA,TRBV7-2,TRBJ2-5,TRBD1,TGTGCCAGCAGCCGGGACAGGGGGCAAGAGACCCAGTACTTC,CASSRDRGQETQYF
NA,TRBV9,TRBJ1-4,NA,TGTGCCAGCAGCGCCTCTCATCGGGGGAATGAAAAACTGTTTTTT,CASSASHRGNEKLFF
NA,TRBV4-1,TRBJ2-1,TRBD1,TGCGCCAGCATCCTACGGGGGGACAGGGCCTACAATGAGCAGTTCTTC,CASILRGDRAYNEQFF
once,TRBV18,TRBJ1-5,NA,TGTGCCAGCTCACCACGTGACAGTTTAGGGGAGCCCCAGCATTTT,CASSPRDSLGEPQHF
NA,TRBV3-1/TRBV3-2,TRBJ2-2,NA,TGTGCCAGCAGCCAAGGCGGGTCGAGCACCGGGGAGCTGTTTTTT,CASSQGGSSTGELFF
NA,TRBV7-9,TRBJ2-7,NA,TGTGCCAGCAGCTTAGAGGCAGGGAGGAACGAGCAGTACTTC,CASSLEAGRNEQYF
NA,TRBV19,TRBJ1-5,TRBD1,TGTGCCAGTAACCGACAGGGAGATCAGCCCCAGCATTTT,CASNRQGDQPQHF
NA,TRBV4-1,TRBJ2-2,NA,TGCGCCAGCAGCCGTGGGAGTGTGGAGCTGTTTTTT,CASSRGSVELFF
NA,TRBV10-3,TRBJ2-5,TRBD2,TGTGCCATCAGTGGGGGACTAGCGGGAACAGGAGGAGAGACCCAGTACTTC,CAISGGLAGTGGETQYF
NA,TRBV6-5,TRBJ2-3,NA,TGTGCCAGCAGTTACTCGAGGGAAGATACGCAGTATTTT,CASSYSREDTQYF
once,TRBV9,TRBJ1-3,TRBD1,TGTGCCAGCAGCCTCCTTGACAGGGGGCACACCATATATTTT,CASSLLDRGHTIYF
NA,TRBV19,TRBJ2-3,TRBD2,TGTGCCAGTAGCGGAACTAGCGGGAGACATACGCAGTATTTT,CASSGTSGRHTQYF